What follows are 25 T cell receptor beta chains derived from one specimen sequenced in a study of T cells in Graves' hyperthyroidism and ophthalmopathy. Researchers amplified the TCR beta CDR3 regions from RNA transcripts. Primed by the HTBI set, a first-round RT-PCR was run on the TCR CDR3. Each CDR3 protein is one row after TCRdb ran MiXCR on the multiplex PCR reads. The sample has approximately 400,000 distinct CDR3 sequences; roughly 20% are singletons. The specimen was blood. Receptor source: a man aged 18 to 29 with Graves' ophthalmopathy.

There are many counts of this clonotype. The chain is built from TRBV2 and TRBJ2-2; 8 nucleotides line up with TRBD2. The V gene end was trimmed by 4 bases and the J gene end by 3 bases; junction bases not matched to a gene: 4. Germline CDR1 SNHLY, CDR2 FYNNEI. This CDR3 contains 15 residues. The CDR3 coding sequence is TGTGCCAGCAGTGTTTCAGCGGGGGACACCGGGGAGCTGTTTTTT. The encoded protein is CASSVSAGDTGELFF.

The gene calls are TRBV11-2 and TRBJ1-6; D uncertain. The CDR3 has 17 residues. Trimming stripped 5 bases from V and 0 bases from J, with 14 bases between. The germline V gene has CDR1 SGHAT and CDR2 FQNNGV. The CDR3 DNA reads TGTGCCAGCAGCCCCGGGGAGGCGAGCTCCTATAATTCACCCCTCCACTTT. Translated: CASSPGEASSYNSPLHF.

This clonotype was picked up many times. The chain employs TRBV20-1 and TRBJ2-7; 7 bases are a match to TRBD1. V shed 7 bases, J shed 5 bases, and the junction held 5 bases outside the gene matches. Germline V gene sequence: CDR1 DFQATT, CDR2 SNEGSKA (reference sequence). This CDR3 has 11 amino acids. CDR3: CSGQGLHEQYF. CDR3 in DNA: TGCAGTGGACAGGGTCTACACGAGCAGTACTTC.

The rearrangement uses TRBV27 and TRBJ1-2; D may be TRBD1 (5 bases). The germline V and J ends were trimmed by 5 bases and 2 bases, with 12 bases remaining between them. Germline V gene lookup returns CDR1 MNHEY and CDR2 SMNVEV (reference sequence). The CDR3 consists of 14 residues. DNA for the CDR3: TGTGCCAGCAGTGACGGGGGGGGGAACTATGGCTACACCTTC. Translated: CASSDGGGNYGYTF.

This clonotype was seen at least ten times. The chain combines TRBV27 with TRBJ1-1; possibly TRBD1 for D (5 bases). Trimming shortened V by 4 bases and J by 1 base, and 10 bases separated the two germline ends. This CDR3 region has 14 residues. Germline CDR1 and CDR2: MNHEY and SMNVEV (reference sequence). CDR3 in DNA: TGTGCCAGCAGTTCTCAGGGCCAGAACACTGAAGCTTTCTTT. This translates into CASSSQGQNTEAFF.

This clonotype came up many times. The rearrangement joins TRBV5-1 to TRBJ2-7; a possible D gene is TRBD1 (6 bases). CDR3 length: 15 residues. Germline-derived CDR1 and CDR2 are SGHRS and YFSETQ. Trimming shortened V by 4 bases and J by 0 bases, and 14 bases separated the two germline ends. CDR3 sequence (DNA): TGCGCCAGCAGCGAGACAGGCATGAGCTCCTACGAGCAGTACTTC. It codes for CASSETGMSSYEQYF.

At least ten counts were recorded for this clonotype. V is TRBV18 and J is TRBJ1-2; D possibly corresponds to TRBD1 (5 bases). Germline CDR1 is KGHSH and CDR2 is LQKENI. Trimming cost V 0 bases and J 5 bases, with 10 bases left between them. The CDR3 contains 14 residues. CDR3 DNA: TGTGCCAGCTCACCACCGGGACGGCTTTATGGCTACACCTTC. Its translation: CASSPPGRLYGYTF.

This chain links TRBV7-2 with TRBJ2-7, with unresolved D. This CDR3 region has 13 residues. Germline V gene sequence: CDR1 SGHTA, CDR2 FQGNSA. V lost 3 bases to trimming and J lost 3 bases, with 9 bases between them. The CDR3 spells CASSFPRDYEQYF. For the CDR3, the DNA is TGTGCCAGCAGCTTCCCCCGTGACTACGAGCAGTACTTC.

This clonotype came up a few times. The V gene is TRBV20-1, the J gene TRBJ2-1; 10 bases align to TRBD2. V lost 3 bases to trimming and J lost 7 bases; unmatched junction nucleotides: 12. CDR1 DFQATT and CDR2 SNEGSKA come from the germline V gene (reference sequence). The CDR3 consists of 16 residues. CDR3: CSASRSASGGLNEQFF. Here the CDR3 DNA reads TGCAGTGCTAGTCGTAGCGCTAGCGGGGGTTTAAATGAGCAGTTCTTC.

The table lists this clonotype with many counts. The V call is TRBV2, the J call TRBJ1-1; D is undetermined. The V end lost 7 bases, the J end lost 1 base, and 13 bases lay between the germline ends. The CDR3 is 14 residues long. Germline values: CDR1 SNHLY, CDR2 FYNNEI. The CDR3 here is CASTHRYPNTEAFF. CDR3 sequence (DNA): TGTGCCAGCACTCATAGATATCCGAACACTGAAGCTTTCTTT. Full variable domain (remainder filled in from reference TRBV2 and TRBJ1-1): EPEVTQTPSHQVTQMGQEVILRCVPISNHLYFYWYRQILGQKVEFLVSFYNNEISEKSEIFDDQFSVERPDGSNFTLKIRSTKLEDSAMYFCASTHRYPNTEAFFGQGTRLTVV.

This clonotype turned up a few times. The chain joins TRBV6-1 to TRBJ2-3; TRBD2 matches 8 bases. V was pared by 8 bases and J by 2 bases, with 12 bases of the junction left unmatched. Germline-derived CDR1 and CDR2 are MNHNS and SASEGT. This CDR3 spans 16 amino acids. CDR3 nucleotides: TGTGCCAGCGTATTCTCGACTAGCGATCCCACAGATACGCAGTATTTT. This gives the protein CASVFSTSDPTDTQYF.

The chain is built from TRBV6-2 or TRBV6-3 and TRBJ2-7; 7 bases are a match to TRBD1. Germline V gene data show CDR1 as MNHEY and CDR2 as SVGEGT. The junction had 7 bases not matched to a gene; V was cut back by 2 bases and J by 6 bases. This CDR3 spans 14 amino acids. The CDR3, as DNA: TGTGCCAGCAGTTACGGTACAGGGGTAGGCGAGCAGTACTTC. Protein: CASSYGTGVGEQYF.

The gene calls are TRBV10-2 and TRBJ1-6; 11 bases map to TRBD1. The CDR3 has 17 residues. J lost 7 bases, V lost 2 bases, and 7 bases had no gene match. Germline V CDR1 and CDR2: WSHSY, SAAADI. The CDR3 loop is CASSETGTGGLNSPLHF. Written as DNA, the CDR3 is TGCGCCAGCAGTGAGACCGGGACAGGGGGTCTAAATTCACCCCTCCACTTT.

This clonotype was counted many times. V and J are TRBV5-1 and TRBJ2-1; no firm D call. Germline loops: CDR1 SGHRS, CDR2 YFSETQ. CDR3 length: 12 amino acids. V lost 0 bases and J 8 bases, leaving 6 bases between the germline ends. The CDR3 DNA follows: TGCGCCAGCAGCTTGGAAGGAGATGAGCAGTTCTTC. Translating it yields CASSLEGDEQFF.

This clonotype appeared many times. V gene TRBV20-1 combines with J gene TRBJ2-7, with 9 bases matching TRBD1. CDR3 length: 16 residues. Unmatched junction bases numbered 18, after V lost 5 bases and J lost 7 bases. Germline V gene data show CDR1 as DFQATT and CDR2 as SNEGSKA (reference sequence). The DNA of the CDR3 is TGCAGTGCTGGGGGGGACAGGGACTCCCTACGGGTTGAGCAGTACTTC. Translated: CSAGGDRDSLRVEQYF.

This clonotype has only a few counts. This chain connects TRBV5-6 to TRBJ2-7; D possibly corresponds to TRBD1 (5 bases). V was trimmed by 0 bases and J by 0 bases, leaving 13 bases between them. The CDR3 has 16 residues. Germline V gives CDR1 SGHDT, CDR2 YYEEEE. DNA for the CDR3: TGTGCCAGCAGCTTGGGGGGCTTTTCTAGCTCCTACGAGCAGTACTTC. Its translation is CASSLGGFSSSYEQYF. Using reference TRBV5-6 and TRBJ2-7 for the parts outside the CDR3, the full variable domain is DAGVTQSPTHLIKTRGQQVTLRCSPKSGHDTVSWYQQALGQGPQFIFQYYEEEERQRGNFPDRFSGHQFPNYSSELNVNALLLGDSALYLCASSLGGFSSSYEQYFGPGTRLTVT.

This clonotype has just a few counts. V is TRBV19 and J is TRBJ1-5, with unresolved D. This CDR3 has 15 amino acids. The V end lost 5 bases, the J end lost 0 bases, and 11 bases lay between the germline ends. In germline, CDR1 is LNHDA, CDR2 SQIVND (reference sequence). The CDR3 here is CASSYGADSNQPQHF. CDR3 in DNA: TGTGCCAGTAGTTACGGAGCCGATAGCAATCAGCCCCAGCATTTT.

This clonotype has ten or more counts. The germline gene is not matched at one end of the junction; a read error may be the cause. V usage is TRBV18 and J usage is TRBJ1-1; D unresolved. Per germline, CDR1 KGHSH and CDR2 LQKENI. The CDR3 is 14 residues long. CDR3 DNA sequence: TGTGCCAGCTCACCATCATCGGGCTACACTGAAACTTTCTTT. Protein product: CASSPSSGYTETFF.

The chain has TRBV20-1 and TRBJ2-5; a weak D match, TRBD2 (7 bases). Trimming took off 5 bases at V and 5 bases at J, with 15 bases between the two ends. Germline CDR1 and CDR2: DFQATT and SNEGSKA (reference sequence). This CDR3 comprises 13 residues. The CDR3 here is CSAYGGARETQYF. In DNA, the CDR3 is TGCAGTGCTTATGGGGGGGCCCGGGAGACCCAGTACTTC.

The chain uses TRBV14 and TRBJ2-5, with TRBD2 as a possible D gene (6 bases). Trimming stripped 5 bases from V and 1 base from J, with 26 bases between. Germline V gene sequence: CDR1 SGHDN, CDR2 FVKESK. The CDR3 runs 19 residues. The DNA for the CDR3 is TGTGCCAGCAGCATTCGTCCAACGGGGCGGAGGGGTTCCCAAGAGACCCAGTACTTC. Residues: CASSIRPTGRRGSQETQYF. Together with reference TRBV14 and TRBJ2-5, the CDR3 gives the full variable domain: EAGVTQFPSHSVIEKGQTVTLRCDPISGHDNLYWYRRVMGKEIKFLLHFVKESKQDESGMPNNRFLAERTGGTYSTLKVQPAELEDSGVYFCASSIRPTGRRGSQETQYFGPGTRLLVL.

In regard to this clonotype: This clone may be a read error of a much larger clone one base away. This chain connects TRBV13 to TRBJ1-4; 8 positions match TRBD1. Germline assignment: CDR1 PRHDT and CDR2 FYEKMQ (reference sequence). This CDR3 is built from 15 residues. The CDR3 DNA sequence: TGTGTCAGCAGCCTGAAGACAGGGGTTGGAGAAAAACTGTTTTTT. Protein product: CVSSLKTGVGEKLFF.

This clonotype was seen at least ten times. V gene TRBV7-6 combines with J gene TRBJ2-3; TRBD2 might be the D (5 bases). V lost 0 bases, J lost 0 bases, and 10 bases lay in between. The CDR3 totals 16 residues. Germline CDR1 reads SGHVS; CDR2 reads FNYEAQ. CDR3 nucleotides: TGTGCCAGCAGCTTAGCTGCCGGGGAAAGCACAGATACGCAGTATTTT. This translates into CASSLAAGESTDTQYF. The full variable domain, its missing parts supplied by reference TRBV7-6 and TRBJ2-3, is GAGVSQSPRYKVTKRGQDVALRCDPISGHVSLYWYRQALGQGPEFLTYFNYEAQQDKSGLPNDRFSAERPEGSISTLTIQRTEQRDSAMYRCASSLAAGESTDTQYFGPGTRLTVL.

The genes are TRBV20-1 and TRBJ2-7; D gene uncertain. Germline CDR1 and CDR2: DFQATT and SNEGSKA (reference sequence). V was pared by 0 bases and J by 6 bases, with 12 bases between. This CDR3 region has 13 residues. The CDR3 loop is CSARDQVIGEQYF. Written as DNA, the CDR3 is TGCAGTGCTAGAGATCAAGTCATTGGCGAGCAGTACTTC.

The CDR3 reads CASKDFANSPLHF. In DNA form, the CDR3 reads TGTGCCAGTAAAGACTTCGCAAATTCACCCCTCCACTTT. This chain joins TRBV19 and TRBJ1-6; no clear D. Trimming took 7 bases from V and 7 from J, leaving 11 bases between them. The CDR3 consists of 13 residues. Per germline, CDR1 LNHDA and CDR2 SQIVND (reference sequence). The full variable domain, with the rest looked up from reference TRBV19 and TRBJ1-6, is DGGITQSPKYLFRKEGQNVTLSCEQNLNHDAMYWYRQDPGQGLRLIYYSQIVNDFQKGDIAEGYSVSREKKESFPLTVTSAQKNPTAFYLCASKDFANSPLHFGNGTRLTVT.

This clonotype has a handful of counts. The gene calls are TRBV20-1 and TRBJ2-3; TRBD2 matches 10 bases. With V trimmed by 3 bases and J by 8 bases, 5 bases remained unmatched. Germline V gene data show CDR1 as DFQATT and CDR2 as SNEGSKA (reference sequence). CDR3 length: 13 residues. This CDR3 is CSARSGGAGTQYF. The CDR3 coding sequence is TGCAGTGCTAGGAGCGGGGGGGCCGGTACGCAGTATTTT.